Shown below are 26 T cell receptor beta chains from a single sample sequenced in a study of blood T cell repertoires in COVID-19. Clones were sequenced by immunoSEQ multiplex PCR, and TCRdb holds only the in-frame ones, with some missing. Here the sample spans 150,000 to 200,000 clones, about 89% being singletons. The source material was peripheral blood. These receptors were taken from a man in his 70s with acute or convalescent COVID-19.

This clone was seen a few times. V usage is TRBV6-1 and J usage is TRBJ1-2, with 7 nucleotides matching TRBD1. With 3 bases clipped from V and 4 bases from J, the junction kept 5 bases outside the gene matches. The CDR3 covers 14 residues. The germline V gene encodes CDR1 MNHNS and CDR2 SASEGT. CDR3: CASSEPGQAYGYTF. CDR3 coding DNA: TGTGCCAGCAGTGAGCCTGGACAGGCCTATGGCTACACCTTC.

The genes are TRBV28 and TRBJ1-2, with no clear D. Germline V gene sequence: CDR1 MDHEN, CDR2 SYDVKM. Trimming stripped 5 bases from V and 3 bases from J, with 13 bases between. The CDR3 has 14 amino acids. CDR3 sequence (DNA): TGTGCCAGCAGTCCTCTCGGGGTGGACTATGGCTACACCTTC. Translated: CASSPLGVDYGYTF.

The CDR3 sequence: CASSLSGVTEAFF. CDR3 in DNA: TGTGCCAGCAGCTTGTCAGGGGTCACTGAAGCTTTCTTT. The chain recombines TRBV5-6 with TRBJ1-1; a possible D gene is TRBD1 (6 bases). Germline CDR1 reads SGHDT; CDR2 reads YYEEEE. Trimming stripped 1 base from V and 4 bases from J, with 8 bases between. The CDR3 is 13 residues long.

The chain recombines TRBV18 with TRBJ2-1, with a weak D call TRBD2 (7 bases). Deletions cut 3 bases from V and 3 bases from J, with 15 bases between. This CDR3 spans 16 amino acids. Germline V gives CDR1 KGHSH, CDR2 LQKENI. The CDR3, as DNA: TGTGCCAGCTCACCGACCACCGGGGGGCGCTACAATGAGCAGTTCTTC. Encoded protein: CASSPTTGGRYNEQFF.

This sequence joins TRBV5-4 and TRBJ2-1; 11 positions match TRBD2. CDR1 and CDR2 from the germline V gene are SGHNT and YYREEE (reference sequence). The CDR3 sequence is 15 residues long. Trimming removed 0 bases from V and 6 bases from J; junction bases left unmatched: 2. The CDR3 nucleotides are TGTGCCAGCAGCTTGGGTCTAGCGGGAGGCAATGAGCAGTTCTTC. Encoded protein: CASSLGLAGGNEQFF.

The chain couples TRBV30 to TRBJ2-1, with D unclear. Per germline, CDR1 GTSNPN and CDR2 SVGIG (reference sequence). Trimming cost V 4 bases and J 0 bases, with 10 bases left between them. The CDR3 length is 14 residues. CDR3 DNA: TGTGCCTGGACTCTACAGAGCTCCTACAATGAGCAGTTCTTC. It codes for CAWTLQSSYNEQFF.

The chain employs TRBV6-2 or TRBV6-3 and TRBJ1-6; 7 bases align to TRBD1. CDR3 size: 16 residues. Germline V gene lookup returns CDR1 MNHEY and CDR2 SVGEGT. Unmatched junction bases numbered 11, after V lost 5 bases and J lost 7 bases. The CDR3: CASSLIPTGSNSPLHF. DNA of the CDR3: TGTGCCAGCAGTCTGATACCGACAGGGTCCAATTCACCCCTCCACTTT.

This chain links TRBV2 with TRBJ2-3, with D possibly matching TRBD1 (5 bases). Germline CDR1 reads SNHLY; CDR2 reads FYNNEI. Trimming shortened V by 4 bases and J by 3 bases, and 5 bases separated the two germline ends. The CDR3 spans 12 residues. For the CDR3, the DNA is TGTGCCAGCAGTGGACAGACAGATACGCAGTATTTT. Translation: CASSGQTDTQYF.

The CDR3 DNA follows: TGCGCCAGCAGCCAATCTTATAGCAATCAGCCCCAGCATTTT. Amino acids: CASSQSYSNQPQHF. This sequence joins TRBV4-3 and TRBJ1-5; D gene unclear. The CDR3 contains 14 residues. Germline V gene lookup returns CDR1 LGHNA and CDR2 YSLEER. Trimming stripped 2 bases from V and 0 bases from J, with 5 bases between.

V usage is TRBV27 and J usage is TRBJ2-7, with D tentatively TRBD2 (6 bases). Germline V CDR1 and CDR2: MNHEY, SMNVEV (reference sequence). The CDR3 runs to 15 residues. Trimming removed 1 base at V and 2 bases at J, with 12 bases between. The CDR3: CASSLFGGVPYEQYF. In DNA, the CDR3 is TGTGCCAGCAGTTTATTCGGAGGGGTTCCCTACGAGCAGTACTTC.

This rearrangement joins TRBV5-1 to TRBJ2-2, with D maybe TRBD1 (6 bases). Trimming removed 1 base at V and 1 base at J, with 8 bases between. CDR3 length equals 15 residues. Germline V gene lookup returns CDR1 SGHRS and CDR2 YFSETQ. CDR3 nucleotides: TGCGCCAGCAGCTTGTCAGGGGTGAACACCGGGGAGCTGTTTTTT. Residues: CASSLSGVNTGELFF.

The genes are TRBV5-1 and TRBJ2-2; D unresolved. V lost 4 bases to trimming and J lost 0 bases, with 4 bases between them. Per the germline V gene, CDR1 is SGHRS and CDR2 is YFSETQ. This CDR3 is built from 13 residues. CDR3 region: CASSLPNTGELFF. The CDR3 DNA sequence: TGCGCCAGCAGCCTCCCGAACACCGGGGAGCTGTTTTTT.

The chain is built from TRBV19 and TRBJ1-5; the D gene is possibly TRBD1 (6 bases). Looked up from germline, CDR1 is LNHDA and CDR2 is SQIVND (reference sequence). The V end was cut by 5 bases, the J end by 2 bases, with 13 bases between. This CDR3 region has 15 residues. CDR3 sequence: CASSLTGMRNQPQHF. The CDR3 DNA is TGTGCCAGTAGTCTCACAGGGATGCGCAATCAGCCCCAGCATTTT. Filled out from reference TRBV19 and TRBJ1-5, the complete variable domain reads DGGITQSPKYLFRKEGQNVTLSCEQNLNHDAMYWYRQDPGQGLRLIYYSQIVNDFQKGDIAEGYSVSREKKESFPLTVTSAQKNPTAFYLCASSLTGMRNQPQHFGDGTRLSIL.

The chain is built from TRBV30 and TRBJ1-3; D ambiguous. This CDR3 is built from 12 residues. CDR1 is GTSNPN, CDR2 SVGIG, per germline (reference sequence). The V end was cut by 1 base, the J end by 3 bases, with 4 bases between. CDR3 bases: TGTGCCTGGAGTGCTCGTGGAAACACCATATATTTT. Translation gives CAWSARGNTIYF.

The rearrangement joins TRBV7-3 to TRBJ2-7; tentative D call: TRBD1 (6 bases). This CDR3 contains 15 residues. CDR1 and CDR2 (germline): SGHTA, FQGTGA. V lost 3 bases and J 3 bases, leaving 15 bases between the germline ends. In DNA, the CDR3 is TGTGCCAGCAGCTTGGGGGCAGGGGTGTACTACGAGCAGTACTTC. Translated: CASSLGAGVYYEQYF.

The chain joins TRBV5-1 to TRBJ2-5; 9 nucleotides match TRBD1. Trimming took 5 bases from V and 3 from J; bases not matched to a gene: 5. The CDR3 runs to 14 residues. Germline CDR1 SGHRS, CDR2 YFSETQ. The CDR3 loop reads CASSSGQGKETQYF. The CDR3 DNA follows: TGCGCCAGCAGTTCGGGACAGGGAAAAGAGACCCAGTACTTC.

The chain is built from TRBV28 and TRBJ1-2; D perhaps matches TRBD1 (5 bases). Trimming removed 6 bases at V and 5 bases at J, with 22 bases between. Germline CDR1 reads MDHEN; CDR2 reads SYDVKM. This CDR3 has 16 residues. CDR3 sequence (DNA): TGTGCCAGCAGACTGGACTGGGGTCCTCGGGGGTATGGCTACACCTTC. Translating gives CASRLDWGPRGYGYTF.

This clone was counted once. V usage is TRBV6-5 and J usage is TRBJ1-5; a possible D gene is TRBD1 (5 bases). V was trimmed by 7 bases and J by 2 bases, leaving 15 bases between them. The CDR3 has 15 amino acids. Germline V gene data show CDR1 as MNHEY and CDR2 as SVGAGI. The CDR3 loop reads CASIRALLGNQPQHF. The CDR3 bases are TGTGCCAGCATCAGGGCTCTCCTAGGCAATCAGCCCCAGCATTTT.

This clone appeared once. The V and J genes are TRBV9 and TRBJ2-1; D possibly corresponds to TRBD2 (6 bases). This CDR3 has 15 amino acids. Germline V lookup: CDR1 SGDLS, CDR2 YYNGEE. The V and J ends lost 3 bases and 7 bases respectively, with 17 bases between them. CDR3 bases: TGTGCCAGCAGCGACACCGGGACTCCATCGAATGAGCAGTTCTTC. Translating gives CASSDTGTPSNEQFF.

V and J are TRBV4-1 and TRBJ2-7, with 8 bases identical to TRBD1. The V segment lost 0 bases and the J segment 9 bases; nucleotides outside the gene matches: 25. The length of the CDR3 is 20 residues. Germline loops: CDR1 MGHRA, CDR2 YSYEKL. CDR3 coding DNA: TGCGCCAGCAGCCAAGATCTTGTTAGACAGGGGCGGGCTAGTGCGATGGGGCAGTACTTC. The encoded protein is CASSQDLVRQGRASAMGQYF.

The chain employs TRBV11-2 and TRBJ2-5; D may be TRBD2 (6 bases). The CDR3 extends over 14 amino acids. Germline V gene data show CDR1 as SGHAT and CDR2 as FQNNGV. Trimming took 1 base from V and 0 from J, leaving 6 bases between them. CDR3 sequence: CASSLGGDQETQYF. CDR3 DNA: TGTGCCAGCAGCTTAGGCGGGGACCAAGAGACCCAGTACTTC.

This sequence joins TRBV5-1 and TRBJ1-1; D is unresolved. V was shortened by 1 base and J by 0 bases, with 19 bases between the two germline ends. This CDR3 region has 18 residues. From germline, CDR1 is SGHRS and CDR2 YFSETQ. The CDR3 coding sequence is TGCGCCAGCAGCTTGAGGGCAGGACTCGACTCCATGAACACTGAAGCTTTCTTT. Protein: CASSLRAGLDSMNTEAFF.

The chain joins TRBV11-2 to TRBJ1-2, with 8 positions matching TRBD1. The V gene end was trimmed by 5 bases and the J gene end by 8 bases; junction bases not matched to a gene: 13. The CDR3 totals 15 residues. Per germline, CDR1 SGHAT and CDR2 FQNNGV. DNA for the CDR3: TGTGCCAGCAGCCATACGGTATGGACAGGGAACGGCTACACCTTC. Amino acids: CASSHTVWTGNGYTF.

The chain has TRBV7-8 and TRBJ2-1; TRBD2 aligns across 9 bases. V was clipped by 4 bases and J by 7 bases; unmatched bases: 11. From germline, CDR1 is SGHVS and CDR2 FQNEAQ. The length of the CDR3 is 16 residues. The CDR3, as DNA: TGTGCCAGCAGCTACTTCGCGGGGGGGCCCCAAAATGAGCAGTTCTTC. It yields the protein CASSYFAGGPQNEQFF.

Many counts were recorded for this clone. This same CDR3 is encoded by further DNA sequences in the sample. V usage is TRBV2 and J usage is TRBJ1-1; D is uncertain. The V gene lost 8 bases and the J gene lost 4 bases, with 5 bases spanning the gap. The CDR3 loop spans 10 amino acids. Germline V gene sequence: CDR1 SNHLY, CDR2 FYNNEI. The DNA for the CDR3 is TGTGCCAGCGGCGGCACTGAAGCTTTCTTT. It yields the protein CASGGTEAFF.

On this clone itself: Other nucleotide sequences in the sample specify the same CDR3. The CDR3 sequence: CSVTGGGETQYF. In nucleotides, the CDR3 is TGCAGTGTGACAGGGGGCGGAGAGACCCAGTACTTC. The chain employs TRBV29-1 and TRBJ2-5, with TRBD1 matching over 10 bases. The CDR3 runs 12 residues. The V gene's germline CDR1 is SQVTM and CDR2 ANQGSEA.